The 18 T cell receptor beta chains reported below all come from one sample, sequenced in a study of blood T cell repertoires in COVID-19. Here immunoSEQ multiplex PCR was the method, and the copy in TCRdb shows in-frame clones only, minus some. The table lists roughly 300,000 clones, roughly 85% of them singletons. Sequenced: PBMCs or T cells enriched from blood (not recorded which). These receptors were taken from a woman between 50 and 59 years old who had recovered from COVID-19.

V gene TRBV24-1 combines with J gene TRBJ2-1; the match to TRBD2 covers 14 bases. V gave up 2 bases and J gave up 8 bases; unmatched junction bases: 4. CDR3 length: 16 residues. The germline gives CDR1 KGHDR, CDR2 SFDVKD. The DNA for the CDR3 is TGTGCCACCAGTGATTCGGGACTAGCGGGAGTCTATGAGCAGTTCTTC. It yields the protein CATSDSGLAGVYEQFF.

The chain joins TRBV4-3 to TRBJ1-1; 7 nucleotides line up with TRBD1. The V gene's germline CDR1 is LGHNA and CDR2 YSLEER. With 2 bases clipped from V and 1 base from J, the junction kept 4 bases outside the gene matches. The CDR3 covers 15 residues. CDR3 protein: CASSQQTGWNTEAFF. In DNA form, the CDR3 reads TGCGCCAGCAGCCAACAGACAGGGTGGAACACTGAAGCTTTCTTT.

This clone came up once. The chain has TRBV19 and TRBJ2-1, with D unclear. V was trimmed by 0 bases and J by 8 bases, leaving 11 bases between them. The germline gives CDR1 LNHDA, CDR2 SQIVND (reference sequence). The length of the CDR3 is 14 residues. The CDR3 nucleotides are TGTGCCAGTAGTATAGATCGAAAAGCGTATGAGCAGTTCTTC. It translates to CASSIDRKAYEQFF.

This clone showed up just a few times. The rearrangement links TRBV10-3 to TRBJ1-4, with 7 bases lining up with TRBD1. The germline V gene encodes CDR1 ENHRY and CDR2 SYGVKD. CDR3 length: 14 residues. J lost 0 bases, V lost 8 bases, and 3 bases had no gene match. The CDR3 DNA follows: TGTGCCATCGGGGGACAGTCAACTAATGAAAAACTGTTTTTT. Translation gives CAIGGQSTNEKLFF.

This clone occurred once. This chain uses TRBV6-5 with TRBJ1-1; no clear D gene. The V gene's germline CDR1 is MNHEY and CDR2 SVGAGI. CDR3 length equals 16 residues. Trimming cost V 3 bases and J 0 bases, with 14 bases left between them. The CDR3 DNA reads as TGTGCCAGCAGTTATTTCCTTCCTAGACTGAACACTGAAGCTTTCTTT. Translating it yields CASSYFLPRLNTEAFF.

The V and J genes are TRBV13 and TRBJ2-7; 9 bases agree with TRBD2. This CDR3 has 18 residues. The germline V gene encodes CDR1 PRHDT and CDR2 FYEKMQ (reference sequence). Trimming cost V 7 bases and J 4 bases; bases outside gene matches: 20. The CDR3 DNA is TGTGCCAGCACCTTTACGGGTACCCCGGGACTAGCAAAGTACGAGCAGTACTTC. Its translation is CASTFTGTPGLAKYEQYF. The full variable domain, with the rest looked up from reference TRBV13 and TRBJ2-7, is AAGVIQSPRHLIKEKRETATLKCYPIPRHDTVYWYQQGPGQDPQFLISFYEKMQSDKGSIPDRFSAQQFSDYHSELNMSSLELGDSALYFCASTFTGTPGLAKYEQYFGPGTRLTVT.

The chain recombines TRBV7-9 with TRBJ2-1, with TRBD1 identical over 9 bases. This CDR3 spans 17 amino acids. Germline values: CDR1 SEHNR, CDR2 FQNEAQ (reference sequence). With 5 bases clipped from V and 9 bases from J, the junction kept 17 bases outside the gene matches. CDR3 protein: CASSPPRGQGYNAEQFF. In DNA form, the CDR3 reads TGTGCCAGCAGCCCGCCCCGCGGACAGGGGTATAATGCTGAGCAGTTCTTC.

The chain is built from TRBV30 and TRBJ1-5, with 8 bases identical to TRBD1. Germline V gives CDR1 GTSNPN, CDR2 SVGIG (reference sequence). Trimming cost V 5 bases and J 2 bases; bases outside gene matches: 11. This CDR3 is built from 16 residues. The CDR3 DNA sequence: TGTGCCTGGGACAGGGGAAGTTCGGAGGGCAATCAGCCCCAGCATTTT. Protein product: CAWDRGSSEGNQPQHF.

This chain joins TRBV5-6 and TRBJ1-2, with 8 bases lining up with TRBD1. CDR3 length: 15 residues. The V gene's germline CDR1 is SGHDT and CDR2 YYEEEE. V gave up 5 bases and J gave up 0 bases; unmatched junction bases: 6. CDR3 bases: TGTGCCAGCAGGGCCCCAGGGGGCCCTAACTATGGCTACACCTTC. This translates into CASRAPGGPNYGYTF.

The CDR3 loop reads CASSYSGTGAREQYF. CDR3 nucleotide sequence: TGTGCCAGCAGCTATTCCGGGACAGGGGCACGCGAGCAGTACTTC. The rearrangement uses TRBV5-6 and TRBJ2-7; 10 nucleotides align to TRBD1. CDR1 SGHDT and CDR2 YYEEEE come from the germline V gene. V gave up 3 bases and J gave up 6 bases; unmatched junction bases: 9. CDR3 length: 15 amino acids.

The chain has TRBV6-2 or TRBV6-3 and TRBJ2-1; D is perhaps TRBD2 (6 bases). The CDR3 totals 16 residues. Per the germline V gene, CDR1 is MNHEY and CDR2 is SVGEGT. V gave up 5 bases and J gave up 4 bases, with 18 bases separating them. The CDR3 DNA reads as TGTGCCAGCAGTATAGGGGCAAGGGCGGGATACAATGAGCAGTTCTTC. Amino acid sequence: CASSIGARAGYNEQFF.

This clone has a handful of counts. This chain connects TRBV19 to TRBJ2-1; 10 bases fit TRBD2. From germline, CDR1 is LNHDA and CDR2 SQIVND (reference sequence). The CDR3 runs to 15 residues. The V segment lost 8 bases and the J segment 8 bases; nucleotides outside the gene matches: 12. The CDR3 loop is CASLRRAGGPHEQFF. CDR3 DNA sequence: TGTGCCAGTCTACGTCGAGCGGGGGGGCCCCATGAGCAGTTCTTC. Complete variable domain (other parts from reference TRBV19 and TRBJ2-1): DGGITQSPKYLFRKEGQNVTLSCEQNLNHDAMYWYRQDPGQGLRLIYYSQIVNDFQKGDIAEGYSVSREKKESFPLTVTSAQKNPTAFYLCASLRRAGGPHEQFFGPGTRLTVL.

The chain is built from TRBV27 and TRBJ2-7; TRBD2 matches 9 bases. Germline V gives CDR1 MNHEY, CDR2 SMNVEV (reference sequence). This CDR3 has 14 amino acids. Written as DNA, the CDR3 is TGTGCATCAGGGTTTAGCGGGGGTTCCTACGAGCAGTACTTC. It is translated as CASGFSGGSYEQYF.

The chain combines TRBV6-1 with TRBJ1-5; D might be TRBD1 (5 bases). This CDR3 contains 15 residues. Deletions cut 3 bases from V and 11 bases from J, with 20 bases between. CDR1 MNHNS and CDR2 SASEGT come from the germline V gene. The CDR3 DNA is TGTGCCAGCAGTGACGGGGGGTACGGGGGGGAGTCCCAGCATTTT. Translating gives CASSDGGYGGESQHF.

V is TRBV19 and J is TRBJ2-2, with 12 positions matching TRBD1. V was pared by 6 bases and J by 6 bases, with 17 bases of the junction left unmatched. Germline V gene sequence: CDR1 LNHDA, CDR2 SQIVND (reference sequence). The CDR3 runs to 19 residues. CDR3 amino acids: CASRNPLFLGQGASGELFF. The CDR3 DNA reads as TGTGCCAGTAGGAACCCTCTTTTCCTGGGACAGGGGGCCTCCGGGGAGCTGTTTTTT.

The CDR3 nucleotides are TGTGCCAGCGGACTAGCGGGGGGGTACAATGAGCAGTTCTTC. Translating gives CASGLAGGYNEQFF. The genes are TRBV2 and TRBJ2-1; 15 bases line up with TRBD2. This CDR3 comprises 14 residues. CDR1 is SNHLY, CDR2 FYNNEI, per germline. After removal of 8 bases from V and 4 bases from J, the junction contained 0 bases not matched to a gene.

The V gene is TRBV10-1, the J gene TRBJ1-2; TRBD1 matches 7 bases. The germline V gene has CDR1 WNHNN and CDR2 SYGVQD (reference sequence). V was pared by 6 bases and J by 0 bases, with 22 bases of the junction left unmatched. The CDR3 is made up of 20 amino acids. As DNA, the CDR3 is TGCGCCAGCAGCTCCGAGGGGGCCCCGATAAGTAAGGAAGCTAACTATGGCTACACCTTC. It translates to CASSSEGAPISKEANYGYTF.

V and J are TRBV19 and TRBJ1-4; D is undetermined. From germline, CDR1 is LNHDA and CDR2 SQIVND (reference sequence). Trimming took 10 bases from V and 6 from J, leaving 15 bases between them. This CDR3 has 13 amino acids. The CDR3 DNA sequence: TGTGCCACCCACCGGTCGGGGTATGAAAAACTGTTTTTT. This translates into CATHRSGYEKLFF.